The present entry profiles one T cell receptor (beta chain) with its context. The data were obtained in a study of blood T cell repertoires in COVID-19. For the study at large: From the United States, Italy and Spain came samples of acute and convalescent COVID-19.

In the study's own analysis: Estimation of nucleated cell counts was performed using reference gene primer amplification. Profiled with immunoSEQ multiplex PCR; TCRdb holds only in-frame clones, not every one. Clone size and the V and J calls come from that table; the DNA yielded D and trimming. The sample holds approximately 76,000 clones; around 86% are singletons and the top ten take 1.5% to 2%. Germline V gives CDR1 LNHDA, CDR2 SQIVND (reference sequence). The junction had 5 bases not matched to a gene; V was cut back by 7 bases and J by 2 bases. The CDR3 consists of 13 residues. The gene calls are TRBV19 and TRBJ2-7, with 7 nucleotides matching TRBD2. The sequence came from a woman aged 55-70 years with acute or convalescent COVID-19. The sample taken for sequencing was peripheral blood. For the CDR3, the DNA is TGTGCCAGTAACCCGGGAGGTACCTACGAGCAGTACTTC. This gives the protein CASNPGGTYEQYF. Variable domain in full (rest from reference TRBV19 and TRBJ2-7): DGGITQSPKYLFRKEGQNVTLSCEQNLNHDAMYWYRQDPGQGLRLIYYSQIVNDFQKGDIAEGYSVSREKKESFPLTVTSAQKNPTAFYLCASNPGGTYEQYFGPGTRLTVT.